A selection of T cell receptor beta chains follows, all from one sample in a study of cytomegalovirus exposure and HLA in healthy donors. Profiling relied on immunoSEQ multiplex PCR, and the TCRdb table lists in-frame clones only, not all of them. The table shows around 300,000 clones, with roughly 85% occurring only once. Sequencing input: PBMCs. The receptor set was obtained from a woman between 18 and 29 years old in good health and CMV-seronegative. The CDR3 runs from the conserved cysteine through the conserved F or W. The order of the fields is V gene, D gene, clone size, J gene, CDR3 DNA, CDR3 protein. A D gene is named only where the DNA matches it firmly. Clone size is stated in some rows and not others, as once, few, many or a class when expanded.

v_gene: TRBV5-4; d_gene: .; abundance: .; j_gene: TRBJ1-2; CDR3nt: TGTGCCAGCAGCTATAAAGGGGGTCGTGGCTACACCTTC; CDR3aa: CASSYKGGRGYTF
v_gene: TRBV19; d_gene: TRBD2; abundance: .; j_gene: TRBJ2-7; CDR3nt: TGTGCCAGTAGTATAGTGGCTAGCGGCTCCTACGAGCAGTACTTC; CDR3aa: CASSIVASGSYEQYF
v_gene: TRBV6-1; d_gene: TRBD1; abundance: once; j_gene: TRBJ1-2; CDR3nt: TGTGCCAGCAGTGCCGACAGGGGGGTTTTCTATGGCTACACCTTC; CDR3aa: CASSADRGVFYGYTF
v_gene: TRBV4-1; d_gene: .; abundance: few; j_gene: TRBJ2-7; CDR3nt: TGCGCCAGCAGCCAAGAAGCAGGGGGGTCCTACGAGCAGTACTTC; CDR3aa: CASSQEAGGSYEQYF
v_gene: TRBV6-5; d_gene: TRBD2; abundance: .; j_gene: TRBJ2-7; CDR3nt: TGTGCCAGCAGTTACTCGGGGACTAGCTACGAGCAGTACTTC; CDR3aa: CASSYSGTSYEQYF
v_gene: TRBV2; d_gene: TRBD1; abundance: .; j_gene: TRBJ1-4; CDR3nt: TGTGCCAGCAGTGGAAGTCGGACGAGGGGGCAGGGGAATGAAAAACTGTTTTTT; CDR3aa: CASSGSRTRGQGNEKLFF
v_gene: TRBV6-5; d_gene: TRBD2; abundance: .; j_gene: TRBJ2-7; CDR3nt: TGTGCCAGCAGGCCCGGGACTAGCGGCAACTACGAGCAGTACTTC; CDR3aa: CASRPGTSGNYEQYF
v_gene: TRBV19; d_gene: TRBD1; abundance: .; j_gene: TRBJ2-7; CDR3nt: TGTGCCAGTAGTCCACAGGGGTTAGCCTACGAGCAGTACTTC; CDR3aa: CASSPQGLAYEQYF
v_gene: TRBV7-2; d_gene: .; abundance: .; j_gene: TRBJ1-2; CDR3nt: TGTGCCAGCAGTGCCCGGGACATAGCTAACTATGGCTACACCTTC; CDR3aa: CASSARDIANYGYTF
v_gene: TRBV6-1; d_gene: .; abundance: .; j_gene: TRBJ2-7; CDR3nt: TGTGCCAGCAGGTTCGGGATCCCTAGCGACGAGCAGTACTTC; CDR3aa: CASRFGIPSDEQYF
v_gene: TRBV27; d_gene: .; abundance: .; j_gene: TRBJ1-1; CDR3nt: TGTGCCAGCAGCCCAGGGACATCGAACACTGAAGCTTTCTTT; CDR3aa: CASSPGTSNTEAFF
v_gene: TRBV9; d_gene: TRBD1; abundance: .; j_gene: TRBJ1-2; CDR3nt: TGTGCCAGCAGCGCTATTCGGACAGGGCGATATGGCTACACCTTC; CDR3aa: CASSAIRTGRYGYTF
v_gene: TRBV4-1; d_gene: .; abundance: .; j_gene: TRBJ2-7; CDR3nt: TGCGCCAGCAGCCAAGATCGAAGCGTAAGCTCCTACGAGCAGTACTTC; CDR3aa: CASSQDRSVSSYEQYF
v_gene: TRBV20-1; d_gene: .; abundance: once; j_gene: TRBJ2-7; CDR3nt: TGCAGTGCTAGGCCACTACTCGAGCAGTACTTC; CDR3aa: CSARPLLEQYF
v_gene: TRBV9; d_gene: .; abundance: .; j_gene: TRBJ2-2; CDR3nt: TGTGCCAGCAGCGTAGGAGGGCTCGCCGTCGGGGAGCTGTTTTTT; CDR3aa: CASSVGGLAVGELFF
v_gene: TRBV11-3; d_gene: .; abundance: .; j_gene: TRBJ2-7; CDR3nt: TGTGCCAGCAGCGTAGAGGCGGGTGGCTCGGGGGAGCAGTACTTC; CDR3aa: CASSVEAGGSGEQYF
v_gene: TRBV5-1; d_gene: TRBD1; abundance: once; j_gene: TRBJ2-4; CDR3nt: TGCGCCAGCAGCCCCGGGACAGGGGGTTCCAAAAACATTCAGTACTTC; CDR3aa: CASSPGTGGSKNIQYF
v_gene: TRBV6-1; d_gene: .; abundance: .; j_gene: TRBJ1-1; CDR3nt: TGTGCCAGCAACGACAGGAAAGGAACTGAAGCTTTCTTT; CDR3aa: CASNDRKGTEAFF
v_gene: TRBV7-6; d_gene: .; abundance: once; j_gene: TRBJ2-1; CDR3nt: TGTGCCAGCAGCTCCACAGGGAACTACAATGAGCAGTTCTTC; CDR3aa: CASSSTGNYNEQFF
v_gene: TRBV6-1; d_gene: .; abundance: once; j_gene: TRBJ2-5; CDR3nt: TGTGCCAGCAGTGAAGTTGGTCTGGAGCAAGAGACCCAGTACTTC; CDR3aa: CASSEVGLEQETQYF
v_gene: TRBV6-4; d_gene: TRBD1; abundance: .; j_gene: TRBJ1-1; CDR3nt: TGTGCCAGCAGTCCCAGACAGGGCCGGAGTCACACTGAAGCTTTCTTT; CDR3aa: CASSPRQGRSHTEAFF
v_gene: TRBV27; d_gene: .; abundance: .; j_gene: TRBJ1-1; CDR3nt: TGTGCCAGCAGTTTATCGAGCAGGGGAGACACTGAAGCTTTCTTT; CDR3aa: CASSLSSRGDTEAFF
v_gene: TRBV30; d_gene: .; abundance: .; j_gene: TRBJ1-2; CDR3nt: TGTGCCTGGGCTTCTGGGGGGAGGGGCTATGGCTACACCTTC; CDR3aa: CAWASGGRGYGYTF
v_gene: TRBV9; d_gene: .; abundance: .; j_gene: TRBJ1-3; CDR3nt: TGTGCCAGCAGCGTAGAGGGGGTCTCTGGAAACACCATATATTTT; CDR3aa: CASSVEGVSGNTIYF